Listed below are T cell receptor beta chains from one sample, sequenced in a study of human T cells and chemical hapten exposure. Using its own MiXCR run on the RACE reads, TCRdb lists one record per CDR3 protein. The data contain tens of thousands of distinct CDR3 sequences, 9.5% to 13% of them singletons. This specimen consisted of whole blood, obtained in connection with sensitization to the hapten diphenylcyclopropenone (DPC). Receptor source: a woman in her forties or fifties with alopecia areata. Some clones in this sample may be carry-over from other donors' samples. Both conserved end residues are part of each CDR3. D genes are given only for firm matches. Size is stated for part of the rows, as once, few or many counts, or as a class when the clone is expanded.

cdr3_aa cdr3_nt d_call j_call clone_size v_call
CASRRTSGRANTGELFF TGTGCCAGCAGAAGGACTAGCGGGAGGGCGAACACCGGGGAGCTGTTTTTT TRBD2 TRBJ2-2 many TRBV6-5
CASSQVPGDGETQYF TGTGCCAGCAGCCAAGTACCCGGTGATGGGGAGACCCAGTACTTC . TRBJ2-5 . TRBV3-1
CASSPTGTSGDRYNEQFF TGTGCCAGCAGCCCAACTGGGACTAGCGGGGACCGGTACAATGAGCAGTTCTTC TRBD2 TRBJ2-1 many TRBV6-2/TRBV6-3
CASSLTPSDYNEQFF TGTGCCAGCAGCTTAACACCGTCAGACTACAATGAGCAGTTCTTC . TRBJ2-1 . TRBV7-3
CASSLAVASGELFF TGTGCCAGCAGCCTTGCGGTAGCGTCCGGGGAGCTGTTTTTT . TRBJ2-2 . TRBV7-2
CASSFPGKYEQYF TGCGCCAGCAGCTTCCCAGGGAAGTACGAGCAGTACTTC . TRBJ2-7 . TRBV5-1
CSAREGFQPQHF TGCAGTGCTAGAGAAGGTTTTCAGCCCCAGCATTTT . TRBJ1-5 . TRBV20-1
CATSRDSKDSLNTEAFF TGTGCCACCAGCAGAGATTCGAAGGACAGCTTGAACACTGAAGCTTTCTTT . TRBJ1-1 many TRBV15
CASSTRAGVSTDTQYF TGTGCCAGTAGTACCCGCGCCGGGGTAAGCACAGATACGCAGTATTTT . TRBJ2-3 . TRBV19
CASSPRVMAGNTIYF TGTGCCAGCAGCCCCCGGGTGATGGCTGGAAACACCATATATTTT . TRBJ1-3 many TRBV28
CASSPGASGMNTEAFF TGTGCCAGCTCACCGGGTGCATCCGGGATGAACACTGAAGCTTTCTTT . TRBJ1-1 few TRBV18
CASSSGAIEQFF TGTGCCAGCAGCTCAGGGGCGATTGAGCAGTTCTTC . TRBJ2-1 . TRBV28
CASSLDSGASDTQYF TGTGCCAGCAGCTTAGACAGCGGAGCCTCCGATACGCAGTATTTT . TRBJ2-3 few TRBV7-2
CASSPNRGNTEAFF TGTGCCAGCTCACCAAATAGAGGGAACACTGAAGCTTTCTTT . TRBJ1-1 many TRBV18
CSARDRGRGGQPQHF TGCAGTGCTAGAGATCGAGGGAGGGGAGGGCAGCCCCAGCATTTT . TRBJ1-5 few TRBV20-1
CASSQILRWGSYNEQFF TGTGCCAGCAGCCAAATATTGCGTTGGGGCTCCTACAATGAGCAGTTCTTC . TRBJ2-1 . TRBV3-1
CSGIWSSYEQYF TGCAGCGGGATTTGGAGCTCCTACGAGCAGTACTTC . TRBJ2-7 many TRBV29-1
CASSSVNSGRAYEQYF TGTGCCAGCAGCTCTGTCAATAGCGGAAGAGCCTACGAGCAGTACTTC . TRBJ2-7 many TRBV7-2
CSVGGGGLGTQYF TGCAGCGTTGGCGGTGGGGGGCTCGGGACCCAGTACTTC . TRBJ2-5 many TRBV29-1
CSAGDGANEKLFF TGCAGCGCTGGGGACGGCGCTAATGAAAAACTGTTTTTT . TRBJ1-4 few TRBV29-1
CASSLGRGNQYF TGTGCCAGCAGCTTAGGGCGGGGGAACCAGTACTTC TRBD2 TRBJ2-5 few TRBV7-6
CASSVGTANTGELFF TGTGCCAGCAGCGTCGGGACAGCGAACACCGGGGAGCTGTTTTTT TRBD1 TRBJ2-2 few TRBV9
CASSLGVSTEAFF TGTGCCAGCAGCTTAGGGGTTTCCACTGAAGCTTTCTTT . TRBJ1-1 . TRBV7-2
CASSYRSPGATNEKLFF TGTGCCAGCAGTTACAGGTCGCCAGGGGCAACTAATGAAAAACTGTTTTTT . TRBJ1-4 . TRBV6-5
CSAKAETSGIMETQYF TGCAGTGCCAAGGCGGAGACTAGCGGGATCATGGAGACCCAGTACTTC TRBD2 TRBJ2-5 . TRBV20-1
CASSQDLGGELFF TGTGCCAGCAGCCAAGATCTGGGCGGGGAGCTGTTTTTT . TRBJ2-2 many TRBV14
CASSLLPVVDQPQHF TGCGCCAGCAGCTTGTTACCGGTGGTCGATCAGCCCCAGCATTTT . TRBJ1-5 . TRBV5-1
CASSVGPPQGAVLAGYTF TGTGCCAGCAGCGTAGGGCCCCCCCAGGGGGCGGTTCTGGCGGGCTACACCTTC TRBD1 TRBJ1-2 . TRBV9
CASSRKGEGVNTEAFF TGTGCCAGCAGTCGAAAGGGGGAGGGGGTGAACACTGAAGCTTTCTTT . TRBJ1-1 . TRBV2
CSARANTDTQYF TGCAGTGCTAGAGCCAACACAGATACGCAGTATTTT . TRBJ2-3 . TRBV20-1
CASSTSLSYEQYF TGTGCCAGCTCCACGAGTCTCTCCTACGAGCAGTACTTC . TRBJ2-7 many TRBV18
CASSPPGDGYTF TGTGCCAGCTCACCACCAGGGGATGGCTACACCTTC . TRBJ1-2 . TRBV18
CASSFDRGIRETQYF TGTGCCAGCAGCTTCGACCGGGGAATTAGGGAGACCCAGTACTTC . TRBJ2-5 . TRBV5-4
CASSSLLHSGNEQFF TGTGCCAGCAGCTCCCTCCTACATAGCGGAAATGAGCAGTTCTTC . TRBJ2-1 many TRBV7-6
CASSDWDVDNQPQHF TGTGCCAGCAGTGATTGGGACGTAGACAATCAGCCCCAGCATTTT . TRBJ1-5 many TRBV2
CASTSGLAYEQYF TGCGCCAGCACCAGTGGACTTGCCTACGAGCAGTACTTC . TRBJ2-7 many TRBV5-1
CASSRPDRGSSYEQYF TGTGCCAGCAGTCGACCTGACAGGGGGAGCTCCTACGAGCAGTACTTC TRBD1 TRBJ2-7 many TRBV28
CAWSAGLPNTEAFF TGTGCCTGGAGTGCTGGCCTACCAAACACTGAAGCTTTCTTT . TRBJ1-1 few TRBV30
CSAKASRNYNEQFF TGCAGTGCTAAGGCTAGTCGGAACTACAATGAGCAGTTCTTC . TRBJ2-1 many TRBV20-1
CASSLIGSTDTQYF TGTGCCAGCAGCTTAATAGGAAGCACAGATACGCAGTATTTT . TRBJ2-3 few TRBV7-7
CSVVRTGELFF TGCAGCGTTGTAAGAACCGGGGAGCTGTTTTTT . TRBJ2-2 many TRBV29-1
CASSQNRGAGANVLTF TGCGCCAGCAGCCAAAATAGGGGAGCTGGGGCCAACGTCCTGACTTTC . TRBJ2-6 few TRBV5-1
CASSARQGTDTQYF TGTGCCAGCAGCGCCAGACAGGGCACAGATACGCAGTATTTT . TRBJ2-3 . TRBV5-8
CASSLRPNNQPQHF TGTGCCAGCAGTTTGCGGCCCAACAATCAGCCCCAGCATTTT . TRBJ1-5 many TRBV27
CATSDTGGSSEAFF TGTGCCACCAGTGATACAGGGGGAAGCTCTGAAGCTTTCTTT TRBD1 TRBJ1-1 . TRBV24-1
CASSPGLAVYEQYF TGTGCCAGCAGCCCGGGACTAGCGGTTTACGAGCAGTACTTC TRBD2 TRBJ2-7 many TRBV27
CASSLQGGGTEAFF TGTGCCAGCAGTTTGCAGGGGGGTGGCACTGAAGCTTTCTTT TRBD1 TRBJ1-1 many TRBV6-6
CASSQTGAYSNQPQHF TGTGCCAGCTCACAAACAGGGGCTTATAGCAATCAGCCCCAGCATTTT TRBD1 TRBJ1-5 . TRBV18
CASSQLVTASNTEAFF TGCGCCAGCAGCCAACTGGTCACAGCTTCGAACACTGAAGCTTTCTTT . TRBJ1-1 few TRBV4-3